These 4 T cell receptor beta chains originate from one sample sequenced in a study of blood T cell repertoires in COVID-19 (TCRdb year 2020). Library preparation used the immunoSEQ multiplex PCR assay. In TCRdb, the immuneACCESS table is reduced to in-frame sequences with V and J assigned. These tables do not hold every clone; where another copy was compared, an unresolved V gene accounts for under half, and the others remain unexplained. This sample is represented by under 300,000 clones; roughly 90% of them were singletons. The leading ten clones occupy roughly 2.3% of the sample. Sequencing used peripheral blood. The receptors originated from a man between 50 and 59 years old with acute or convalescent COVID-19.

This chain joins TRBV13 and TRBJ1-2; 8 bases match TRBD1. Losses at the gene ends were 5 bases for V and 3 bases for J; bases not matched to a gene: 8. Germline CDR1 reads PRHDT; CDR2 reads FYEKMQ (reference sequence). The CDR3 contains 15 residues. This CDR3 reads CASSAPGQEDYGYTF. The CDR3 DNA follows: TGTGCCAGCAGCGCCCCGGGACAGGAAGACTATGGCTACACCTTC. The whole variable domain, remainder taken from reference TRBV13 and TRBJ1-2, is AAGVIQSPRHLIKEKRETATLKCYPIPRHDTVYWYQQGPGQDPQFLISFYEKMQSDKGSIPDRFSAQQFSDYHSELNMSSLELGDSALYFCASSAPGQEDYGYTFGSGTRLTVV.

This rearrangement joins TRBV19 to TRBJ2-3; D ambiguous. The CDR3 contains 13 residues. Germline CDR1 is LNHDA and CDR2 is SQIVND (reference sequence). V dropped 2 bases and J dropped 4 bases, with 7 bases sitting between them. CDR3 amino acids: CASSIPQADTQYF. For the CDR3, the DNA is TGTGCCAGTAGTATACCTCAGGCAGATACGCAGTATTTT.

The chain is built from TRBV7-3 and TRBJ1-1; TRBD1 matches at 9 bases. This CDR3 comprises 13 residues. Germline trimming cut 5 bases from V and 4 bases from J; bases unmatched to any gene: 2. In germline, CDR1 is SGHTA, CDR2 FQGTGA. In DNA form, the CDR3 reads TGTGCCAGCAGCACACAGGGGGCCACTGAAGCTTTCTTT. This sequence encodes CASSTQGATEAFF. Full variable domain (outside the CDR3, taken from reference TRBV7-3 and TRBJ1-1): GAGVSQTPSNKVTEKGKYVELRCDPISGHTALYWYRQSLGQGPEFLIYFQGTGAADDSGLPNDRFFAVRPEGSVSTLKIQRTERGDSAVYLCASSTQGATEAFFGQGTRLTVV.

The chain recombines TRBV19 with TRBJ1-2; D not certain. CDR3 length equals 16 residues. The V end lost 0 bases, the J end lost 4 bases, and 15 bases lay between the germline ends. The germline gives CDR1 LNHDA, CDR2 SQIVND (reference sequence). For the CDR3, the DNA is TGTGCCAGTAGTATAGAGGAGGTTGGGCTGGGCTATGGCTACACCTTC. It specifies CASSIEEVGLGYGYTF.